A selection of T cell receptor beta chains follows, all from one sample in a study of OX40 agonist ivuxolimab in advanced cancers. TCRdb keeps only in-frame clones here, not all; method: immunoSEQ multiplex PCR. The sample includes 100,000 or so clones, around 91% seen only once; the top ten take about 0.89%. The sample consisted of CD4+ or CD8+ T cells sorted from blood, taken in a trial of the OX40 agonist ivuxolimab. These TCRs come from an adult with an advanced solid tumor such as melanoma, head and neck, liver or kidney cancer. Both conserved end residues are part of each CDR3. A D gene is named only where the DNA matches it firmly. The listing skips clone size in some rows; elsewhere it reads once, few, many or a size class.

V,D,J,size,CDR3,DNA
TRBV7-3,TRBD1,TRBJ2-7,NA,CASSPSRDRGRYEQYF,TGTGCCAGCAGCCCCAGCCGGGACAGGGGCCGTTACGAGCAGTACTTC
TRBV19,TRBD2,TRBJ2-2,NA,CASTRLAGGNTGELFF,TGTGCCAGTACTAGACTAGCGGGAGGGAACACCGGGGAGCTGTTTTTT
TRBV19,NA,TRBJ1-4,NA,CASSWAGADEKLFF,TGTGCCAGTAGTTGGGCGGGGGCCGATGAAAAACTGTTTTTT
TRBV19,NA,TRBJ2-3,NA,CASSMETFASTDTQYF,TGTGCCAGTAGTATGGAGACTTTCGCTAGCACAGATACGCAGTATTTT
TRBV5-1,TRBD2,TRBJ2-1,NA,CASSLGYSGIIDEQFF,TGCGCCAGCAGCTTGGGGTATAGCGGGATCATCGATGAGCAGTTCTTC
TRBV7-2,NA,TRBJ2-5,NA,CASSPSGGWETQYF,TGTGCCAGCAGCCCCAGCGGTGGGTGGGAGACCCAGTACTTC
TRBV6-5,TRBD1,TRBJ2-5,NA,CASSSGGTSGEETQYF,TGTGCCAGCAGTTCAGGGGGCACGTCGGGAGAAGAGACCCAGTACTTC
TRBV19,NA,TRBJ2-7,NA,CASSEGAGAREQYF,TGTGCCAGTAGTGAAGGGGCGGGGGCCCGCGAGCAGTACTTC
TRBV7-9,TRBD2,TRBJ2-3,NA,CASSLELSRTSGSTDTQYF,TGTGCCAGCAGCTTAGAGTTGAGTAGGACTAGCGGTAGCACAGATACGCAGTATTTT
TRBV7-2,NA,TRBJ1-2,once,CASSLASGGVTYYGYTF,TGTGCCAGCAGCTTAGCTAGTGGCGGGGTTACATACTATGGCTACACCTTC
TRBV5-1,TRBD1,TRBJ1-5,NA,CASSLAGGDRSPQHF,TGCGCCAGCAGCTTAGCAGGGGGAGACCGTTCGCCCCAGCATTTT
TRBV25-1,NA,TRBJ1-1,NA,CASRIGDGEAFF,TGTGCCAGCAGAATTGGAGACGGTGAAGCTTTCTTT
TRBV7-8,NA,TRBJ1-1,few,CASSLPPSAGAFF,TGTGCCAGCAGCTTACCCCCTTCTGCAGGAGCTTTCTTT
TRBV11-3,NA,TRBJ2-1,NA,CASSLDGGANEQFF,TGTGCCAGCAGCTTAGACGGGGGCGCCAATGAGCAGTTCTTC
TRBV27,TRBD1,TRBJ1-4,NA,CASSFGQGKLFF,TGTGCCAGCAGTTTTGGACAGGGTAAACTGTTTTTT
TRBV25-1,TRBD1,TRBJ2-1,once,CASRGTGYLMEQFF,TGTGCCAGCAGAGGGACAGGCTACTTAATGGAGCAGTTCTTC
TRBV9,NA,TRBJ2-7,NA,CASSPRQRASYEQYF,TGTGCCAGCAGCCCCCGGCAGCGGGCCTCCTACGAGCAGTACTTC
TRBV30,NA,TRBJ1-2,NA,CAWSVLYGYTF,TGTGCCTGGAGTGTTCTCTATGGCTACACCTTC
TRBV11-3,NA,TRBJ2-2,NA,CASSLEGGDTGELFF,TGTGCCAGCAGCTTAGAGGGCGGGGACACCGGGGAGCTGTTTTTT
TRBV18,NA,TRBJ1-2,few,CASSPSGTYGYTF,TGTGCCAGCTCACCTTCCGGGACCTATGGCTACACCTTC
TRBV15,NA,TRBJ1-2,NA,CATSRGGSYGYTF,TGTGCCACCAGCAGAGGGGGATCCTATGGCTACACCTTC
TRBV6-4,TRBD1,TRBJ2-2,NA,CASSEQGLSRELFF,TGTGCCAGCAGTGAACAGGGGTTGAGTCGGGAGCTGTTTTTT
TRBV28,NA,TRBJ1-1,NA,CASIPWGQGINEAFF,TGTGCCAGCATCCCTTGGGGGCAGGGGATCAATGAAGCTTTCTTT
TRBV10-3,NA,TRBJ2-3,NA,CAINTQGDTQYF,TGTGCCATCAATACACAGGGAGATACGCAGTATTTT
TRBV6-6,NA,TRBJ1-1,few,CASSFVINTEAFF,TGTGCCAGCAGTTTCGTGATTAACACTGAAGCTTTCTTT
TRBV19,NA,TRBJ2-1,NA,CASSSAGDYNEQFF,TGTGCCAGTAGCTCGGCAGGGGACTACAATGAGCAGTTCTTC
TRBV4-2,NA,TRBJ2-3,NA,CASSQEPGTLSTDTQYF,TGTGCCAGCAGCCAAGAACCCGGGACCCTTAGCACAGATACGCAGTATTTT
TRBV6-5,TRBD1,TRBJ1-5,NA,CASRLGQAPNQPQHF,TGTGCCAGCAGACTGGGACAGGCGCCTAATCAGCCCCAGCATTTT
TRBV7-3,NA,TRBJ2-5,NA,CASSQNGLGFGTQYF,TGTGCCAGCAGCCAAAATGGGCTGGGGTTCGGGACCCAGTACTTC
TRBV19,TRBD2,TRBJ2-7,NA,CASSMSREDYEQYF,TGTGCCAGTAGTATGTCTCGGGAGGACTACGAGCAGTACTTC
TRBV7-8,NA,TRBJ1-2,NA,CASSLASYGYTF,TGTGCCAGCAGCCTTGCCTCCTATGGCTACACCTTC
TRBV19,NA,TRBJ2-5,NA,CASSIDRNQETQYF,TGTGCCAGTAGTATCGACAGGAACCAAGAGACCCAGTACTTC